These T cell receptor beta chains were read from a single sample in a study of regulatory T cells in long-lasting Graves disease. Using its own MiXCR run on the multiplex PCR reads, TCRdb lists one record per CDR3 protein. The sample yields more than 650,000 distinct CDR3 sequences, roughly 30% seen once. The specimen was peripheral blood mononuclear cells (PBMCs), collected when the disease was refractory, from a patient treated with antithyroid drugs. These receptors all come from a female donor with Graves disease. Each CDR3 is given with its conserved first and last residue. D genes are given only for firm matches. Clone size is not always given. Where it is, it says once, few, many or a class for expanded clones.

abundance,d_gene,v_gene,j_gene,CDR3nt,CDR3aa
few,-,TRBV9,TRBJ1-2,TGTGCCAGCAGCGCGGGGAGTCGAGACCCGAATGGCTACACCTTC,CASSAGSRDPNGYTF
once,-,TRBV20-1,TRBJ2-1,TGCAGTGCTAGAGTCGGGAGAACTTACAATGAGCAGTTCTTC,CSARVGRTYNEQFF
-,TRBD1,TRBV7-2,TRBJ2-7,TGTGCCAGCAGCTTAGCCCAGGGGGCTTTCGGAACCTCCCTCTACGAGCAGTACTTC,CASSLAQGAFGTSLYEQYF
-,-,TRBV25-1,TRBJ1-5,TGTGCCAGCAGTGGGCCCGCCACAGGGAGCCCGGGCAATCAGCCCCAGCATTTT,CASSGPATGSPGNQPQHF
-,TRBD1,TRBV20-1,TRBJ1-4,TGCAGTGCTAGGGCCACCGGTACAGGGGCGCATGAAAAACTGTTTTTT,CSARATGTGAHEKLFF
many,-,TRBV28,TRBJ1-1,TGTGCCAGCAGTTCGGACGCATGGCTTGGAGCTTTCTTT,CASSSDAWLGAFF
-,-,TRBV12-3/TRBV12-4,TRBJ2-4,TGTGCCAGCAGTTTAGTCCAGGGAAACATTCAGTACTTC,CASSLVQGNIQYF
few,-,TRBV30,TRBJ1-5,TGTGCCTGGAGTGGGGACAAGACCAGGGCCCAGCATTTT,CAWSGDKTRAQHF
few,TRBD1,TRBV6-5,TRBJ2-7,TGTGCCAGCAGTTACTCGAGTTACCCCGGGACAGGGAGCTACGAGCAGTACTTC,CASSYSSYPGTGSYEQYF
-,-,TRBV29-1,TRBJ1-1,TGCAGCGTTTTGCTGTCGTCGGGGAACACTGAAGCTTTCTTT,CSVLLSSGNTEAFF
-,TRBD1,TRBV20-1,TRBJ1-5,TGCAGTGCTAGACCCCAGGGGGCTGCTCAGCCCCAGCATTTT,CSARPQGAAQPQHF
-,-,TRBV14,TRBJ2-7,TGTGCCAGCAGCCAGGTTTCCGAGCAGTACTTC,CASSQVSEQYF
-,-,TRBV3-1,TRBJ2-2,TGTGCCAGCAGCCAGGTGACTCCCGGCGGCACCGGGGAGCTGTTTTTT,CASSQVTPGGTGELFF
many,-,TRBV11-2,TRBJ1-4,TGTGCCAGCAGCTTAGGCCTACGGCAAACTAATGAAAAACTGTTTTTT,CASSLGLRQTNEKLFF
-,TRBD2,TRBV30,TRBJ2-2,TGTACCTGGAGACCGGGACTAGCGGGAGGCACCACCGGGGAGCTGTTTTTT,CTWRPGLAGGTTGELFF
few,-,TRBV28,TRBJ1-6,TGTGCCATACAGGGACGGGATAATTCACCCCTCCACTTT,CAIQGRDNSPLHF
-,-,TRBV7-6,TRBJ1-6,TGTGCCAGCAGCTTAGTTACGGGGTCACCCCTCCACTTT,CASSLVTGSPLHF
-,-,TRBV5-4,TRBJ1-2,TGTGCCAGCAGCTTACAGAGGGCCTATGGCTACACCTTC,CASSLQRAYGYTF
few,-,TRBV29-1,TRBJ1-2,TGCAGCGTTGCGGGCGAAAACTATGGCTACACCTTC,CSVAGENYGYTF
-,-,TRBV6-1,TRBJ1-3,TGTGCCAGCAGTGAAGCGCTAGTTTTCTCTGGAAACACCATATATTTT,CASSEALVFSGNTIYF
-,-,TRBV5-1,TRBJ2-5,TGCGCCAGCAGCCGGGGAAGGATGGAGACCCAGTACTTC,CASSRGRMETQYF
-,-,TRBV19,TRBJ1-1,TGTGCCAGTAGTGGAAGCCGGGACATGACCGAAGCTTTCTTT,CASSGSRDMTEAFF
few,TRBD1,TRBV20-1,TRBJ1-1,TGCAGTGCTAGGATACAGGGGCCCAGCACTGAAGCTTTCTTT,CSARIQGPSTEAFF
few,TRBD2,TRBV11-3,TRBJ2-5,TGTGCCAGCAGCTTGGGACTAGCGGGAGAAGGGGAGACCCAGTACTTC,CASSLGLAGEGETQYF
many,TRBD1,TRBV2,TRBJ2-4,TGTGCCAGCAAGCACAGGACAGGAAAAAACATTCAGTACTTC,CASKHRTGKNIQYF
-,-,TRBV20-1,TRBJ2-5,TGCAGTGCTAGAGTGGGACCGAGCCAAGAGACCCAGTACTTC,CSARVGPSQETQYF
few,TRBD1,TRBV28,TRBJ1-3,TGTGCCAGCAGTTTGGTTCTCGGGACAGCGTTCTCTGGAAACACCATATATTTT,CASSLVLGTAFSGNTIYF
-,-,TRBV28,TRBJ2-2,TGTGCCAGCAGTGCCCGCCTAGATCTAGGGACCGGGGAGCTGTTTTTT,CASSARLDLGTGELFF
-,-,TRBV28,TRBJ1-1,TGTGCCAGCACTGGGGTGCGGGACACTGAAGCTTTCTTT,CASTGVRDTEAFF
-,-,TRBV6-2/TRBV6-3,TRBJ1-1,TGTGCCAGCTTTTGGAGGGGCGACACTGAAGCTTTCTTT,CASFWRGDTEAFF
few,TRBD1,TRBV12-3/TRBV12-4,TRBJ1-4,TGTGCCAGCAGACCGGCGGGACAGGGAGATGAAAAACTGTTTTTT,CASRPAGQGDEKLFF
few,-,TRBV11-2,TRBJ1-6,TGTGCCAGCAGCTTATATCCGGACCCATATAATTCACCCCTCCACTTT,CASSLYPDPYNSPLHF
many,-,TRBV11-2,TRBJ2-5,TGTGCCAGCAGCCTTGGGCTTCTCGGGAGAGTAGGGGAGACCCAGTACTTC,CASSLGLLGRVGETQYF
-,TRBD1,TRBV20-1,TRBJ1-2,TGCAGTGCTGGGGGGGCCGACAGGGTGGCTGGCTACACCTTC,CSAGGADRVAGYTF
-,-,TRBV5-1,TRBJ1-2,TGCGCCAGCAGCTTGGGGGGGACCCCACCTAACTATGGCTACACCTTC,CASSLGGTPPNYGYTF
-,-,TRBV20-1,TRBJ1-2,TGCAGTGCTAGAGATGTGAAAAGGGCTGGCTACACCTTC,CSARDVKRAGYTF
-,-,TRBV6-1,TRBJ1-6,TGTGCCAGCAGAACCAACAATAATTCACCCCTCCACTTT,CASRTNNNSPLHF
few,TRBD1,TRBV29-1,TRBJ1-2,TGCAGCGTTGAACCTTTGACAGGGGGTATTGGCTACACCTTC,CSVEPLTGGIGYTF
-,TRBD1,TRBV5-4,TRBJ1-4,TGTGCCAGCAGCTTTACAGGGGGCCGTAATGAAAAACTGTTTTTT,CASSFTGGRNEKLFF
many,TRBD1,TRBV28,TRBJ1-6,TGTGCCAGCAGTGCCGACAGGGGCGTTTATTCACCCCTCCACTTT,CASSADRGVYSPLHF
-,-,TRBV9,TRBJ1-6,TGTGCCAGCAGCGGACAGGACAGTTATAATTCACCCCTCCACTTT,CASSGQDSYNSPLHF
few,-,TRBV27,TRBJ1-2,TGTGCCAGCAGTTTAAAACCCATGGGCACCCAGGGGCTAGGCTACACCTTC,CASSLKPMGTQGLGYTF
many,-,TRBV18,TRBJ2-7,TGTGCCAGCTCACCGACACGGGGGAACGAGCAGTACTTC,CASSPTRGNEQYF
few,TRBD1,TRBV5-1,TRBJ1-2,TGCGCCAGCAGCGCCGGACAGGGACCGAACTATGGCTACACCTTC,CASSAGQGPNYGYTF
many,TRBD1,TRBV27,TRBJ1-2,TGTGCCAGCAGTTCACTTCTTGACAGGGCCGGTGGCTACACCTTC,CASSSLLDRAGGYTF
-,-,TRBV5-1,TRBJ2-2,TGCGCCAGCAGCTTCATGCAGGGCGAATACGGGGAGCTGTTTTTT,CASSFMQGEYGELFF
-,TRBD1,TRBV6-5,TRBJ1-2,TGTGCCAGCAGTTTGGACAGGGGGCGTTCTGGCTACACCTTC,CASSLDRGRSGYTF
-,-,TRBV11-2,TRBJ2-7,TGTGCCAGCAGCTTAGGTGGATACGGCTCCTACGAGCAGTACTTC,CASSLGGYGSYEQYF
many,-,TRBV12-3/TRBV12-4,TRBJ2-5,TGTGCCAGCAGTATCCCTTTTGGTACCGCGGAGACCCAGTACTTC,CASSIPFGTAETQYF
few,TRBD2,TRBV5-1,TRBJ2-7,TGCGCCAGCAGCGCTACTAGCGACCACCTAGGCGAGCAGTACTTC,CASSATSDHLGEQYF
few,-,TRBV20-1,TRBJ1-2,TGCAGTGCTAGAGGGACAGCGTATGGCTACACCTTC,CSARGTAYGYTF
-,TRBD2,TRBV2,TRBJ2-7,TGTGCCAGTACGACTAGCGGGAGCGCACCCTACGAGCAGTACTTC,CASTTSGSAPYEQYF
-,-,TRBV4-1,TRBJ2-2,TGCGCCAGCAGCCAAGATTTCAGGACTCTCACTCCCGGGGAGCTGTTTTTT,CASSQDFRTLTPGELFF
-,TRBD1,TRBV20-1,TRBJ1-1,TGCAGTGCTAGCAGGACAGGGGGCGTGGACGCTTTCTTT,CSASRTGGVDAFF
-,-,TRBV5-6,TRBJ2-7,TGTGCCAGCAGCGGGGCTGGGGCCAGGGTGTCCTACGAGCAGTACTTC,CASSGAGARVSYEQYF
few,-,TRBV12-3/TRBV12-4,TRBJ1-1,TGTGCCAGCAGTTTAGAAGAGGGCATGAACACTGAAGCTTTCTTT,CASSLEEGMNTEAFF
-,-,TRBV12-3/TRBV12-4,TRBJ2-2,TGTGCCAGCGGGGGATACTACACCGGGGAGCTGTTTTTT,CASGGYYTGELFF
few,TRBD2,TRBV3-1,TRBJ2-7,TGTGCCAGCAGCCAGAAACTAGCGAGACTTACCGACGAGCAGTACTTC,CASSQKLARLTDEQYF